The rows below give T cell receptor beta chains drawn from one sample of a study of shared clonotypes between healthy human individuals. The protocol was immunoSEQ multiplex PCR, while the TCRdb copy is restricted to in-frame clones and leaves out a portion. The sample consists of around 2,000,000 clones, about 93% of them appearing once. Material for sequencing was naive CD8+ T cells from PBMCs. These receptors all come from a man aged 18 to 29 in good health. Some clones in this sample may be carry-over from other donors' samples. Both conserved end residues are part of each CDR3. A D gene is named only where the DNA matches it firmly. Expanded clones get a size class; other rows say once, few or many, or leave the size out.

. TRBJ1-2 TRBV7-2 . CASSLVGFQGNYGYTF TGTGCCAGCAGCTTAGTAGGATTCCAGGGGAACTATGGCTACACCTTC
once TRBJ2-1 TRBV7-9 . CASSLGLRGSGSYNEQFF TGTGCCAGCAGCTTAGGTCTTCGGGGGAGTGGCTCCTACAATGAGCAGTTCTTC
. TRBJ1-2 TRBV6-5 . CASSYSRGGEDGYTF TGTGCCAGCAGTTACTCTAGGGGGGGAGAGGATGGCTACACCTTC
. TRBJ2-2 TRBV11-2 . CASSLGRIPGELFF TGTGCCAGCAGCTTAGGCAGGATCCCCGGGGAGCTGTTTTTT
. TRBJ2-1 TRBV27 TRBD2 CASSLSLPAGVNEQFF TGTGCCAGCAGTTTATCTCTGCCAGCGGGAGTTAATGAGCAGTTCTTC
once TRBJ2-5 TRBV7-3 TRBD1 CASSQGKDRGRVETQYF TGTGCCAGCAGCCAAGGGAAGGACAGGGGGCGCGTAGAGACCCAGTACTTC
. TRBJ2-7 TRBV7-9 . CASSSTPPETFYEQYF TGTGCCAGCAGCTCAACCCCCCCGGAAACTTTCTACGAGCAGTACTTC
. TRBJ2-7 TRBV14 TRBD1 CASSPSRTGYEQYF TGTGCCAGCAGCCCAAGCAGGACAGGCTACGAGCAGTACTTC
few TRBJ1-5 TRBV19 . CASSIRDSNQPQHF TGTGCCAGTAGTATTCGAGATAGCAATCAGCCCCAGCATTTT
. TRBJ1-2 TRBV30 . CARGRNYGYTF TGTGCCCGGGGGCGGAATTATGGCTACACCTTC
. TRBJ1-2 TRBV15 . CATTRGTGAYGYTF TGTGCCACCACCCGTGGGACGGGCGCCTATGGCTACACCTTC
. TRBJ2-3 TRBV7-3 . CASSFGTDTQYF TGTGCCAGCAGCTTCGGCACAGATACGCAGTATTTT
. TRBJ2-7 TRBV29-1 TRBD2 CSVIEWEGPYEQYF TGCAGCGTTATCGAGTGGGAGGGGCCCTACGAGCAGTACTTC
once TRBJ1-1 TRBV6-5 . CASSSDSGQRNTEAFF TGTGCCAGCAGTTCTGACTCAGGGCAACGAAACACTGAAGCTTTCTTT
. TRBJ2-7 TRBV7-9 TRBD1 CASSSTRDRAYEQYF TGTGCCAGCAGCTCGACTCGGGACAGAGCCTACGAGCAGTACTTC
. TRBJ2-2 TRBV6-5 . CASSYSGESGELFF TGTGCCAGCAGTTACTCGGGGGAGAGCGGGGAGCTGTTTTTT
. TRBJ2-7 TRBV6-5 . CASSYSHPGYEQYF TGTGCCAGCAGTTACTCACACCCAGGCTACGAGCAGTACTTC
. TRBJ1-4 TRBV18 . CASSPRVAGTNEKLFF TGTGCCAGCTCACCGAGAGTGGCCGGAACTAATGAAAAACTGTTTTTT
few TRBJ1-5 TRBV7-9 . CASSPGQNQPQHF TGTGCCAGCAGTCCCGGACAGAATCAGCCCCAGCATTTT
. TRBJ2-7 TRBV6-6 . CASSWARLGDGYEQYF TGTGCCAGCAGTTGGGCTCGACTTGGCGACGGATACGAGCAGTACTTC
. TRBJ2-7 TRBV30 . CACTRGSYEQYF TGTGCCTGCACTAGGGGGTCCTACGAGCAGTACTTC
. TRBJ1-1 TRBV9 TRBD1 CASSSGQALNTEAFF TGTGCCAGCAGCTCGGGACAGGCCCTAAACACTGAAGCTTTCTTT
. TRBJ1-2 TRBV4-1 TRBD1 CASSQPGTVNYGYTF TGCGCCAGCAGCCAACCCGGGACAGTCAACTATGGCTACACCTTC
. TRBJ1-2 TRBV2 . CASLRAGIYKGYGYTF TGTGCCAGCTTGCGGGCAGGGATCTACAAGGGTTATGGCTACACCTTC
. TRBJ2-6 TRBV27 . CASSLGVSGANVLTF TGTGCCAGCAGCCTAGGAGTGTCTGGGGCCAACGTCCTGACTTTC
once TRBJ2-2 TRBV11-2 TRBD1 CASDPAGGIGELFF TGTGCCAGCGACCCGGCAGGGGGCATCGGGGAGCTGTTTTTT
. TRBJ2-1 TRBV13 TRBD2 CASSLGGGSSYNEQFF TGTGCCAGCAGCTTAGGGGGCGGGAGCTCCTACAATGAGCAGTTCTTC
. TRBJ2-7 TRBV27 TRBD1 CASSLSGTGVYEQYF TGTGCCAGCAGTCTCTCCGGGACAGGGGTTTACGAGCAGTACTTC
once TRBJ2-1 TRBV6-1 . CASSGQDYSSYNEQFF TGTGCCAGCAGTGGACAGGACTATTCCTCCTACAATGAGCAGTTCTTC
. TRBJ1-3 TRBV7-9 . CASSLVPLGAGNTIYF TGTGCCAGCAGCTTAGTCCCTTTAGGAGCTGGAAACACCATATATTTT
. TRBJ2-1 TRBV7-3 . CASSSGTIAYNEQFF TGTGCCAGCAGCTCCGGGACAATAGCCTACAATGAGCAGTTCTTC